These 25 T cell receptor beta chains share one sample of origin, sequenced in a study of post-analysis software for immune sequencing data. Study-wide results and limits: TRBV5-6, TRBV5-1 and TRBV20-1 belonged to a set of about five TRBV segments that were more frequent in patients than controls.

Antigens of these TCRs are unknown. Every TCR beta cDNA library bore unique molecular identifiers. In TCRdb, the PCR reads were re-called with MiXCR into one record per CDR3 protein. Counted here are 750,000 to 950,000 distinct CDR3 sequences, approximately 53% occurring once; the ten biggest clones make up 4.6%. Sequencing used blood. These receptor sequences come from a girl aged 5-17 years with multiple sclerosis.

The rearrangement uses TRBV29-1 and TRBJ1-2, with a weak D call TRBD1 (6 bases). CDR1 is SQVTM, CDR2 ANQGSEA, per germline. The CDR3 is made up of 15 amino acids. Deletions cut 4 bases from V and 5 bases from J, with 20 bases between. The CDR3 spells CSVGVLGAGNYGYTF. DNA of the CDR3: TGCAGCGTTGGGGTTCTGGGGGCAGGGAATTATGGCTACACCTTC.

This sequence joins TRBV10-3 and TRBJ2-7, with D possibly TRBD1 on 7 matching bases. The end of the DNA aligns better with TRBJ2-5, so the J call may be wrong. There are 13 residues in the CDR3. Germline lookup yields CDR1 ENHRY and CDR2 SYGVKD. CDR3 loop: CAIRRDSEETQYF. DNA of the CDR3: TGTGCCATCAGGCGGGACAGCGAAGAGACCCAGTACTTC.

The chain has TRBV6-4 and TRBJ2-1, with 9 bases lining up with TRBD2. Germline V lookup: CDR1 MRHNA, CDR2 SNTAGT. J gave up 6 bases and V 0 bases, and 3 bases lay outside the gene matches. The CDR3 spans 15 residues. DNA of the CDR3: TGTGCCAGCAGTGACTCAGCGGGGGGCCTCAATGAGCAGTTCTTC. This encodes CASSDSAGGLNEQFF.

This clonotype has a handful of counts. The rearrangement joins TRBV5-6 to TRBJ2-1, with D possibly matching TRBD1 (6 bases). V lost 6 bases and J 4 bases, leaving 11 bases between the germline ends. The CDR3 is 13 residues long. Germline CDR1 is SGHDT and CDR2 is YYEEEE. Here the CDR3 reads CASTGQYYNEQFF. DNA of the CDR3: TGTGCCAGCACCGGACAGTATTACAATGAGCAGTTCTTC.

This clonotype was recorded at least ten times. The gene calls are TRBV10-3 and TRBJ2-3, with 8 bases lining up with TRBD1. The CDR3 covers 16 residues. With 0 bases clipped from V and 6 bases from J, the junction kept 8 bases outside the gene matches. The V gene's germline CDR1 is ENHRY and CDR2 SYGVKD. The CDR3: CAISESIARGQDTQYF. The CDR3, as DNA: TGTGCCATCAGTGAGTCCATAGCCAGGGGGCAGGATACGCAGTATTTT.

This sequence joins TRBV7-9 and TRBJ2-1; possibly TRBD1 for D (6 bases). V was shortened by 1 base and J by 4 bases, with 8 bases between the two germline ends. Germline V gene data show CDR1 as SEHNR and CDR2 as FQNEAQ (reference sequence). This CDR3 region has 14 residues. The CDR3 protein is CASSLEGEYNEQFF. The CDR3 region has the DNA TGTGCCAGCAGCTTAGAGGGGGAATACAATGAGCAGTTCTTC.

This clonotype was seen a handful of times. The chain joins TRBV5-5 to TRBJ2-7; a weak D match, TRBD1 (6 bases). Germline V gene data show CDR1 as SGHKS and CDR2 as YYEKEE (reference sequence). Trimming stripped 2 bases from V and 1 base from J, with 19 bases between. The CDR3 consists of 17 residues. CDR3 loop: CASSLVDSRVLSYEQYF. In DNA form, the CDR3 reads TGTGCCAGCAGCTTAGTGGACAGCCGGGTATTGTCCTACGAGCAGTACTTC. Together with reference TRBV5-5 and TRBJ2-7, the CDR3 gives the full variable domain: DAGVTQSPTHLIKTRGQQVTLRCSPISGHKSVSWYQQVLGQGPQFIFQYYEKEERGRGNFPDRFSARQFPNYSSELNVNALLLGDSALYLCASSLVDSRVLSYEQYFGPGTRLTVT.

This clonotype was seen only a few times. The V and J genes are TRBV29-1 and TRBJ2-5; the D gene is possibly TRBD2 (7 bases). The J call may not be correct, given that the DNA end is closer to TRBJ2-7. The CDR3 is made up of 14 amino acids. Germline V CDR1 and CDR2: SQVTM, ANQGSEA. In DNA form, the CDR3 reads TGCAGCGTTGGGGGGGGCCCCTACTTGGACGAGCAGTACTTC. This encodes CSVGGGPYLDEQYF.

This chain joins TRBV7-9 and TRBJ2-3, with D possibly TRBD2 on 5 matching bases. CDR3 length: 16 amino acids. CDR1 and CDR2 (germline): SEHNR, FQNEAQ (reference sequence). Trimming took 6 bases from V and 2 from J, leaving 18 bases between them. This CDR3 reads CASSSLGGLNTDTQYF. CDR3 sequence (DNA): TGTGCCAGCAGTTCCCTCGGAGGACTGAACACAGATACGCAGTATTTT.

CDR3 in DNA: TGTGCCAGCAGTTACTTCCTAGCGGGATACTACGAGCAGTACTTC. Protein product: CASSYFLAGYYEQYF. The chain links TRBV6-2 or TRBV6-3 to TRBJ2-7; the match to TRBD2 covers 9 bases. The CDR3 has 15 residues. CDR1 is MNHEY, CDR2 SVGEGT, per germline. The V and J ends lost 1 base and 3 bases, in that order; junction bases with no gene match: 4.

This clonotype was recorded a few times. The chain links TRBV7-8 to TRBJ2-6; D unresolved. V was trimmed by 2 bases and J by 4 bases, leaving 12 bases between them. The CDR3 contains 16 residues. Germline-derived CDR1 and CDR2 are SGHVS and FQNEAQ. CDR3 nucleotide sequence: TGTGCCAGCAGCTTACCGACTCCTTTGGGGGCCAACGTCCTGACTTTC. Its protein is CASSLPTPLGANVLTF.

The chain carries TRBV5-1 and TRBJ2-5, with unresolved D. V lost 1 base, J lost 1 base, and 14 bases lay in between. The germline gives CDR1 SGHRS, CDR2 YFSETQ. CDR3 length equals 16 residues. CDR3 nucleotides: TGCGCCAGCAGCTTGAATAGCCCCGCCGGCCAAGAGACCCAGTACTTC. It translates to CASSLNSPAGQETQYF.

This clonotype was detected only a few times. The chain uses TRBV27 and TRBJ2-3; TRBD1 or TRBD2 may be the D gene (7 bases each). V lost 4 bases, J lost 6 bases, and 17 bases lay in between. Germline V gene sequence: CDR1 MNHEY, CDR2 SMNVEV (reference sequence). The CDR3 totals 15 residues. The CDR3 DNA follows: TGTGCCAGCAGTTGGGGGAGGGGGCGTGTCGATACGCAGTATTTT. This sequence encodes CASSWGRGRVDTQYF.

With regard to this clonotype: Given a much more abundant clone one base away, this may be a read error. V gene TRBV6-5 combines with J gene TRBJ1-2; TRBD1 agrees at 9 bases. Per germline, CDR1 MNHEY and CDR2 SVGAGI. This CDR3 has 11 amino acids. The CDR3 bases are TGTGCCTGCAGGGACAGGGATGGCTACACCTTC. Protein: CACRDRDGYTF.

This clonotype has a handful of counts. CDR3 nucleotide sequence: TGCAGTGCTTTACCCACATTCGACAGTTCCTACAATGAGCAGTTCTTC. Translation: CSALPTFDSSYNEQFF. The rearrangement links TRBV20-1 to TRBJ2-1, with D possibly matching TRBD1 (5 bases). The CDR3 is 16 amino acids. The V end was cut by 5 bases, the J end by 1 base, with 18 bases between. Germline CDR1 reads DFQATT; CDR2 reads SNEGSKA (reference sequence).

This clonotype showed up just once. The gene calls are TRBV5-1 and TRBJ2-3, with 11 bases identical to TRBD2. CDR1 is SGHRS, CDR2 YFSETQ, per germline. The CDR3 covers 17 residues. V lost 4 bases and J lost 1; bases outside the gene matches: 8. The CDR3 DNA sequence: TGCGCCAGCAGCGCGAAACTAGCGGGAGTTGGCACAGATACGCAGTATTTT. As protein: CASSAKLAGVGTDTQYF. Full variable domain (rest looked up from reference TRBV5-1 and TRBJ2-3): KAGVTQTPRYLIKTRGQQVTLSCSPISGHRSVSWYQQTPGQGLQFLFEYFSETQRNKGNFPGRFSGRQFSNSRSEMNVSTLELGDSALYLCASSAKLAGVGTDTQYFGPGTRLTVL.

The gene calls are TRBV5-1 and TRBJ2-3; 7 positions agree with TRBD2. The CDR3 has 15 residues. J gave up 0 bases and V 7 bases, and 8 bases lay outside the gene matches. The germline V gene encodes CDR1 SGHRS and CDR2 YFSETQ. This CDR3 is CASSRGGGSTDTQYF. The CDR3 DNA reads TGCGCCAGCTCCCGCGGCGGGGGAAGCACAGATACGCAGTATTTT.

This chain joins TRBV15 and TRBJ2-7, with D possibly being TRBD1 or TRBD2 (5 bases each). Trimming removed 7 bases from V and 0 bases from J, with 10 bases in between. This CDR3 spans 13 amino acids. CDR1 and CDR2 (germline): LNHNV, YYDKDF (reference sequence). The CDR3 bases are TGTGCCACCACGATCGGGACCTCCTACGAGCAGTACTTC. This gives the protein CATTIGTSYEQYF.

This clonotype was counted once. The chain couples TRBV4-2 to TRBJ2-7, with D tentatively TRBD1 (5 bases). The V and J ends lost 0 bases and 3 bases respectively, with 15 bases between them. The CDR3 totals 16 residues. Germline CDR1 and CDR2: LGHNA and YNFKEQ. The CDR3 protein is CASSQDVDTAYYEQYF. The CDR3, as DNA: TGTGCCAGCAGCCAAGATGTGGACACAGCTTACTACGAGCAGTACTTC.

The V call is TRBV9, the J call TRBJ2-1; 8 nucleotides line up with TRBD2. V shed 0 bases and J 0 bases; nucleotides not matched to a gene: 8. This CDR3 has 18 amino acids. CDR1 SGDLS and CDR2 YYNGEE come from the germline V gene. CDR3 sequence: CASSVESLGTSSYNEQFF. The CDR3 coding sequence is TGTGCCAGCAGCGTAGAAAGCTTGGGGACTAGCTCCTACAATGAGCAGTTCTTC.

This chain uses TRBV7-8 with TRBJ2-3; 9 bases fit TRBD2. This CDR3 has 18 amino acids. Trimming took 1 base from V and 6 from J; bases not matched to a gene: 14. The germline CDR1 and CDR2 sequences are SGHVS and FQNEAQ. The CDR3 DNA is TGTGCCAGCAGCTTAGTAGGGGTTTTTAGCGGGGGTGCGGATACGCAGTATTTT. Its protein is CASSLVGVFSGGADTQYF.

This clonotype came up once. V is TRBV7-3 and J is TRBJ2-3, with 8 bases fitting TRBD2. Per germline, CDR1 SGHTA and CDR2 FQGTGA. The CDR3 is made up of 14 amino acids. V was clipped by 5 bases and J by 2 bases; unmatched bases: 3. CDR3 amino acids: CASSDSGATDTQYF. The CDR3 DNA follows: TGTGCCAGCAGCGATAGCGGGGCCACAGATACGCAGTATTTT.

This chain joins TRBV5-1 and TRBJ2-7; the match to TRBD1 covers 7 bases. The J segment lost 3 bases and the V segment lost 4 bases, leaving 10 bases of the junction unmatched. Looked up from germline, CDR1 is SGHRS and CDR2 is YFSETQ. There are 15 residues in the CDR3. The CDR3 sequence is CASSTLRGMDYEQYF. The CDR3 DNA follows: TGCGCCAGCAGCACCCTCAGGGGGATGGACTACGAGCAGTACTTC.

The J gene is TRBJ2-1, the V gene TRBV6-6; maybe TRBD2 (5 bases). The CDR3 sequence is 15 residues long. The germline V and J ends were trimmed by 5 bases and 0 bases, with 11 bases remaining between them. CDR1 MNHNY and CDR2 SVGAGI come from the germline V gene (reference sequence). The DNA for the CDR3 is TGTGCCAGCAGTGGCCTCGGGATCTCCTACAATGAGCAGTTCTTC. It codes for CASSGLGISYNEQFF.

The chain joins TRBV12-3 or TRBV12-4 to TRBJ2-1; D possibly corresponds to TRBD2 (6 bases). The ends were cut back, 1 base at V and 4 bases at J, with 14 bases in the middle. The CDR3 spans 16 residues. The CDR3 is CASSLVWSSAYNEQFF. CDR3 nucleotide sequence: TGTGCCAGCAGTTTAGTTTGGTCTAGCGCATACAATGAGCAGTTCTTC.